A selection of T cell receptor beta chains follows, all from one sample in a study of cytomegalovirus exposure and HLA in healthy donors. Assay used: immunoSEQ multiplex PCR; TCRdb lists only in-frame clones, some missing. The sample shows 200,000 or so clones, 81% of them seen only once. The sample consisted of PBMCs. The receptors stem from a man in his forties or fifties in good health and CMV-seronegative. CDR3s include the opening cysteine and the closing phenylalanine or tryptophan. The D gene is left open where the match is weak. The size entry is marked missing in some rows and otherwise reads once, few, many or a size class.

d_gene	j_gene	v_gene	abundance	CDR3nt	CDR3aa
TRBD1	TRBJ2-7	TRBV19	few	TGTGCCAGTAGTATATCGACAGGGAGAGAGCAGTACTTC	CASSISTGREQYF
-	TRBJ2-1	TRBV5-6	once	TGTGCCAGCAGCTTGGCTAATGAGCAGTTCTTC	CASSLANEQFF
TRBD2	TRBJ2-7	TRBV5-1	-	TGCGCCAGCAGCGCGGGGGGCCTCGGCCACGAGCAGTACTTC	CASSAGGLGHEQYF
-	TRBJ1-2	TRBV6-1	once	TGTGCCAGCAGTGAGTTACAGGGTTACTATGGCTACACCTTC	CASSELQGYYGYTF
-	TRBJ1-4	TRBV19	-	TGTGCCAGTAGTGATCGCGGGGCTAATGAAAAACTGTTTTTT	CASSDRGANEKLFF
-	TRBJ1-1	TRBV5-1	-	TGCGCCAGCGAAGGGGAACCGAACACTGAAGCTTTCTTT	CASEGEPNTEAFF
TRBD1	TRBJ1-5	TRBV7-9	-	TGTTCCAGCAGCTTGGTGGGGACAGGGCTCCCATATAGCAATCAGCCCCAGCATTTT	CSSSLVGTGLPYSNQPQHF
-	TRBJ1-4	TRBV11-2	-	TGTGCCAGCAGCTTAGCACGAGTCAGGGGTCGGGAAAAACTGTTTTTT	CASSLARVRGREKLFF
-	TRBJ2-3	TRBV7-9	-	TGTGCCAGCAGCTTAGGTCGGAGGGATCAAGATACGCAGTATTTT	CASSLGRRDQDTQYF
TRBD1	TRBJ2-2	TRBV5-6	few	TGTGCCAGCAGCGGGGGACAGAGAACCGGGGAGCTGTTTTTT	CASSGGQRTGELFF
-	TRBJ1-1	TRBV7-8	-	TGTGCCAGCAGACAGGGCCTTGGAGGGAACACTGAAGCTTTCTTT	CASRQGLGGNTEAFF
TRBD1	TRBJ1-2	TRBV10-3	-	TGTGCCATCGTGGGCACAGGGGGATATGGCTACACCTTC	CAIVGTGGYGYTF
-	TRBJ2-7	TRBV30	few	TGTGCCTGGACTCGGGGCCCGGAGGGCTACGAGCAGTACTTC	CAWTRGPEGYEQYF
TRBD1	TRBJ1-1	TRBV30	once	TGTGCCTGGAGTGATGCAGGGGGGTTTGAAGCTTTCTTT	CAWSDAGGFEAFF
TRBD1	TRBJ1-4	TRBV4-1	-	TGCGCCAGCAGAAAACCGGGACAGGGGGCCGGAAATGAAAAACTGTTTTTT	CASRKPGQGAGNEKLFF
-	TRBJ1-1	TRBV5-1	-	TGCGCCAGCAGCTTGGTCGTTAACACTGAAGCTTTCTTT	CASSLVVNTEAFF
-	TRBJ1-5	TRBV6-1	-	TGTGCCAGCAGTGACGGTTTCAATCAGCCCCAGCATTTT	CASSDGFNQPQHF
TRBD1	TRBJ1-4	TRBV7-2	-	TGTGCCAGCAGCCCACGAGAGGGGGCAATAGTAGCTGAAAAACTGTTTTTT	CASSPREGAIVAEKLFF
-	TRBJ2-6	TRBV7-6	-	TGTGCCAGCAGCTTCCGGGTCCATGGGGCCAACGTCCTGACTTTC	CASSFRVHGANVLTF
TRBD1	TRBJ1-5	TRBV6-5	-	TGTGCCAGCAGTACGGGACAGGGTTATCAGCCCCAGCATTTT	CASSTGQGYQPQHF
TRBD1	TRBJ1-5	TRBV2	-	TGTGCCAGCAGTGAAATGGGGACAGGGTCAAGCAATCAGCCCCAGCATTTT	CASSEMGTGSSNQPQHF
-	TRBJ1-1	TRBV7-9	-	TGTGCCAGCAGTTTCACGGGACAAAAGAACACTGAAGCTTTCTTT	CASSFTGQKNTEAFF
-	TRBJ2-1	TRBV9	-	TGTGCCAGCAGCGTCCGCAATGAGCAGTTCTTC	CASSVRNEQFF
TRBD1	TRBJ1-4	TRBV27	-	TGTGCCAGCAGTTTACAGGGGGTTGGGGAAAAACTGTTTTTT	CASSLQGVGEKLFF
-	TRBJ2-7	TRBV10-3	-	TGTGCCATCAGTTCGACTTCAGACAGTTTATCCTACGAGCAGTACTTC	CAISSTSDSLSYEQYF
TRBD1	TRBJ2-7	TRBV7-2	-	TGTGCCAGCAGCTTAGCCGGACAGGGGCCCTCCTACGAGCAGTACTTC	CASSLAGQGPSYEQYF
TRBD1	TRBJ2-3	TRBV7-9	-	TGTGCCAGCAGCTGGGGACAGGTGGAAGCAGATACGCAGTATTTT	CASSWGQVEADTQYF
-	TRBJ2-2	TRBV6-5	-	TGTGCCAGCATGGGAGCGGGTTCTACCGGGGAGCTGTTTTTT	CASMGAGSTGELFF
-	TRBJ2-5	TRBV28	-	TGTGCCAGCAGTTTTAGGTTGGCGGAAGAGACCCAGTACTTC	CASSFRLAEETQYF
-	TRBJ2-7	TRBV18	-	TGTGCCAGCTCACTGGCGGGTACCTACGAGCAGTACTTC	CASSLAGTYEQYF
TRBD1	TRBJ1-5	TRBV19	once	TGTGCCAGTAGTATTGGGCAGGGGGCTAGTCAGCCCCAGCATTTT	CASSIGQGASQPQHF
TRBD2	TRBJ2-1	TRBV19	-	TGTGCCAGTAGTATGAGCGGGAGGAGCAATGAGCAGTTCTTC	CASSMSGRSNEQFF
TRBD2	TRBJ2-1	TRBV7-2	few	TGTGCCAGCAGCCCGGGGGGTGTGAATGAGCAGTTCTTC	CASSPGGVNEQFF
-	TRBJ2-3	TRBV7-9	-	TGTGCCAGCAGACCCCGGTTTACTAGGATCGTAGATACGCAGTATTTT	CASRPRFTRIVDTQYF
TRBD1	TRBJ1-4	TRBV30	once	TGTGCCTGGAGTAGGGGACAGGGGGCTGAAAAACTGTTTTTT	CAWSRGQGAEKLFF
-	TRBJ2-3	TRBV7-6	-	TGTGCCAGCAGCTTATCTAGGGGAAATACGCAGTATTTT	CASSLSRGNTQYF
TRBD1	TRBJ1-4	TRBV6-6	-	TGTGCCAGCAGAGCAGGGGGTGAAGGGGAAAAACTGTTTTTT	CASRAGGEGEKLFF
-	TRBJ1-5	TRBV27	few	TGTGCCAGCAGTTTAAGGTCGGCAGGGGAGAGTCAGCCCCAGCATTTT	CASSLRSAGESQPQHF
-	TRBJ1-4	TRBV5-1	-	TGCGCCAGCAGCCCCGAAGGCCAGGGAGGGGAAAAACTGTTTTTT	CASSPEGQGGEKLFF
-	TRBJ1-5	TRBV19	-	TGTGCCAGTAGTCCCGGGCGTTACAGGGTCCCCCTTGAGCCCCAGCATTTT	CASSPGRYRVPLEPQHF
-	TRBJ2-2	TRBV7-9	-	TGTGCCAGCAGTTTCCGGAGGAGCGGGGAGCTGTTTTTT	CASSFRRSGELFF
TRBD2	TRBJ2-1	TRBV6-5	-	TGTGCCAGCAGTTACGGGACTAGCGGGGGGAATGAGCAGTTCTTC	CASSYGTSGGNEQFF
TRBD1	TRBJ2-3	TRBV2	-	TGTGCCAGCAGTAGGGACAGGGGGCCGGATACGCAGTATTTT	CASSRDRGPDTQYF
-	TRBJ1-4	TRBV19	-	TGTGCCAGTAGTAAAGTCTACGTCCGGGAAAAACTGTTTTTT	CASSKVYVREKLFF
-	TRBJ1-5	TRBV5-5	-	TGTGCCAGCAGCTTGGAGGGAGCAGGTAGCAATCAGCCCCAGCATTTT	CASSLEGAGSNQPQHF
-	TRBJ2-1	TRBV7-6	-	TGTGCCAGCAGCTTAGCTGGCACCTCCTCCTACAATGAGCAGTTCTTC	CASSLAGTSSYNEQFF
-	TRBJ1-6	TRBV30	-	TGTGCCTGGGGCAGTGGCTCACCCCTCCACTTT	CAWGSGSPLHF